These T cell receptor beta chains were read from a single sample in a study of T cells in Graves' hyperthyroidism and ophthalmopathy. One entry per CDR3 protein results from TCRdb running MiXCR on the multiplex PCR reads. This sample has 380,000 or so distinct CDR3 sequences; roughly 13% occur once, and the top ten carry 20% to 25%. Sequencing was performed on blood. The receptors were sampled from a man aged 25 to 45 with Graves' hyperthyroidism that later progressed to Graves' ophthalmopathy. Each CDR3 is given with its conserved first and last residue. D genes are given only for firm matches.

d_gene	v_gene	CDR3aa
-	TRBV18	CASSQGTAAGEQYF
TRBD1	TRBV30	CASSQDRSYSDEQFF
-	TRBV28	CASSLSKNTLSGNTIYF
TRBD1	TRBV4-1	CASSQADRGHSPLHF
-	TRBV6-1	CASSELRESGHF
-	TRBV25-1	CASGDAGHSPLHF
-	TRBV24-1	CATGGLGSDTQYF
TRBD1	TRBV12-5	CASGRIGQDLMNTEAFF
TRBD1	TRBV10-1	CASSEIPGQGGDEQFF
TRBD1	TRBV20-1	CSARTGADTPRYNGYTF
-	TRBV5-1	CASSPYPGSGTEAFF
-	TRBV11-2	CASSVGGPLSTEAFF
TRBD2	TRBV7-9	CASSMRLAGVVNTGELFF
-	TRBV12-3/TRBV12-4	CASSLARGGGSGELFF
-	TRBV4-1	CASSDHSYEQYF
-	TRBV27	CASSFVGGHSGSYNEQFF
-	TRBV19	CASSTVGGAWNTIYF
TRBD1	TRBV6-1	CASSTRTGIHYTF
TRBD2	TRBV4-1	CASSQEERGDYEQYF
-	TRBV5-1	CASREAEADTQYF
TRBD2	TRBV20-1	CSASSGSNEQFF
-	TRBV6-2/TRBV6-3	CASSYQDPSYEQYF
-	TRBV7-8	CASSWAGGNTIYF
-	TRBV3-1	CASSQDPGSGANVLTF
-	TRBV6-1	CASSEYENRWPLHF
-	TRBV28	CAPTRARVLRDEQFF
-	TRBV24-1	CATSDGSMTQYF
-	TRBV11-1	CASSRRGLTYNEQFF
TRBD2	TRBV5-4	CASSLKGLGSGGPQGTQYF
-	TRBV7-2	CASSLIRADYEQYF
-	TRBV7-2	CASSRVTYGETQYF
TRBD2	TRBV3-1	CASSPGLASRTQYF
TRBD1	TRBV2	CASRTGGQANYGYTF
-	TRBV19	CASSVDSRVNYGYTF
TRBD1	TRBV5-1	CASSQSILTGGSGNTIYF
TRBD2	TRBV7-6	CASSPPWGLAANEQFF
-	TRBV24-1	CATSDVTGSYGHTF
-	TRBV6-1	CASSEVFGTSGNTIYF
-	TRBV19	CASSIGKNSPLHF
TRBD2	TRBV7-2	CASRRRGGALGEQFF
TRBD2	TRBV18	CASSRSAGVSYNEQFF
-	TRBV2	CASSSGGGTEAFF
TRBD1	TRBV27	CASSTDRVRNQPQHF
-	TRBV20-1	CSARDRSALYEQYF
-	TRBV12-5	CASGLENTEAFF
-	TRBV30	CAWSLRYPRPSLMNTEAFF
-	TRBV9	CASSVGLLAGTQYF